Following are 27 T cell receptor beta chains from one sample sequenced in a study of T cell clonality in common variable immunodeficiency. This table comes from immunoSEQ multiplex PCR, and its TCRdb copy is limited to in-frame clones, with some not included. This repertoire holds tens of thousands of clones, and none appear only once. The source material was peripheral blood mononuclear cells. The receptor source for this set is a person aged 18 to 69 in good health.

This clone was picked up many times. Read coverage stops 3 residues before the CDR3 terminus; the germline J gene supplies the remainder. The V call is TRBV20-1, the J call TRBJ2-2, with D possibly being TRBD2 (5 bases). Germline lookup yields CDR1 DFQATT and CDR2 SNEGSKA (reference sequence). The CDR3 loop spans 14 amino acids. Trimming shortened V by 5 bases and J by 4 bases, and 14 bases separated the two germline ends. CDR3 bases read: TGCAGTGCTTGGCGCCGGGCGGGCACCGGGGAG. This gives the protein CSAWRRAGTGE. The whole CDR3 sequence is CSAWRRAGTGELFF.

This clone was picked up many times. The CDR3 is cut off 3 residues early in the read; its end comes from the germline J gene. The chain carries TRBV5-4 and TRBJ2-3; perhaps TRBD1 as D (5 bases). Germline CDR1 reads SGHNT; CDR2 reads YYREEE (reference sequence). CDR3 size: 11 residues. The CDR3 sequence: CASSLGQTQYF. The covered CDR3 bases are TGTGCCAGCAGCTTGGGACAGACG.

This clone was detected many times. The CDR3 end lies 3 residues beyond the end of the read and is filled in from the germline J gene. The chain employs TRBV6-4 and TRBJ1-2; no firm D call. Deletions cut 2 bases from V and 7 bases from J, with 11 bases between. The V gene's germline CDR1 is MRHNA and CDR2 SNTAGT. The CDR3 is 13 residues long. This CDR3 reads CASSDAPGVGYTF. Incomplete CDR3 DNA: TGTGCCAGCAGTGACGCCCCCGGGGTTGGC.

At least ten counts were recorded for this clone. The CDR3 end lies 3 residues beyond the end of the read and is filled in from the germline J gene. This rearrangement joins TRBV29-1 to TRBJ1-3, with TRBD1 as a possible D gene (5 bases). CDR3 size: 15 residues. V was trimmed by 4 bases and J by 4 bases, leaving 17 bases between them. Germline V lookup: CDR1 SQVTM, CDR2 ANQGSEA. The part of the CDR3 DNA that was read is TGCAGCGTTGGTGAACGCAGGGTATCAGGAAACACC. The encoded protein is CSVGERRVSGNT. The whole CDR3 sequence is CSVGERRVSGNTIYF.

In its sample, this clone was seen a few times. The read is 3 residues too short to cover the CDR3 end, so that end is filled in from the germline J gene. The V call is TRBV30, the J call TRBJ1-2; D may be TRBD1 (6 bases). Germline V gene sequence: CDR1 GTSNPN, CDR2 SVGIG (reference sequence). This CDR3 region has 14 residues. The CDR3 bases that were read are TGTGCCTGGAAATTAAAAGGGGGTGTCTACGAC. Translation: CAWKLKGGVYD. The CDR3 reads in full as CAWKLKGGVYDYTF.

This clone was seen repeatedly, ten times or more. The CDR3 DNA, read in part, is TGTGCCAGCAGTTATCCGGCCGGGGGGGCCCCGACC. Translated: CASSYPAGGAPT. The whole CDR3 sequence is CASSYPAGGAPTQYF. This chain links TRBV6-2 or TRBV6-3 with TRBJ2-5, with 8 bases lining up with TRBD2. The read ends 3 residues early relative to the CDR3; the germline J gene fills the gap. This CDR3 is built from 15 residues. V shed 3 bases and J 7 bases; nucleotides not matched to a gene: 10. Germline CDR1 is MNHEY and CDR2 is SVGEGT.

This clone was counted at least ten times. Sequence at one end of the junction differs from germline and may be a read error. Read sequence stops 3 residues before the CDR3 end, and the germline J gene provides the missing end. The chain carries TRBV5-1 and TRBJ2-2, with D possibly matching TRBD2 (6 bases). CDR1 is SGHRS and CDR2 is YFSETQ in the germline V gene. The CDR3 spans 19 residues. The CDR3 bases that were read are TGCGCCAGCAGCTTGGGAGTTTTGCGGGGCAACGCGAACACCGGGGGG. This gives the protein CASSLGVLRGNANTGG. The entire CDR3 protein is CASSLGVLRGNANTGGLFF. The whole variable domain, filled in from reference TRBV5-1 and TRBJ2-2, reads KAGVTQTPRYLIKTRGQQVTLSCSPISGHRSVSWYQQTPGQGLQFLFEYFSETQRNKGNFPGRFSGRQFSNSRSEMNVSTLELGDSALYLCASSLGVLRGNANTGGLFFGEGSRLTVL.

In its sample, this clone was seen many times. The read falls 3 residues short of the CDR3 end, and the missing part is taken from the germline J gene. The chain couples TRBV7-9 to TRBJ2-5, with a tentative D call TRBD1 (6 bases). V lost 5 bases to trimming and J lost 1 base, with 14 bases between them. Germline-derived CDR1 and CDR2 are SEHNR and FQNEAQ (reference sequence). The CDR3 contains 15 residues. The CDR3 protein is CASSPVVDSQETQYF. CDR3 bases read: TGTGCCAGCAGCCCGGTGGTGGACAGCCAAGAGACC.

This clone appeared many times. Read data end 3 residues before the CDR3 end; the end is taken from the germline J gene. V is TRBV5-1 and J is TRBJ2-2; 9 nucleotides align to TRBD1. Germline V gene sequence: CDR1 SGHRS, CDR2 YFSETQ. This CDR3 has 15 amino acids. The sequenced part of the CDR3 DNA is TGCGCCAGCAGCTTGGGGGACAGGGACAATTCACCG. The encoded protein is CASSLGDRDNSP. The whole CDR3 protein is CASSLGDRDNSPLFF.

This clone was detected ten times or more. The CDR3 goes on 3 residues after the read ends, and that part is filled in from the germline J gene. J is TRBJ1-1 and V is TRBV29-1, with unresolved D. V lost 6 bases, J lost 1 base, and 12 bases lay in between. The CDR3 runs to 13 residues. The germline V gene has CDR1 SQVTM and CDR2 ANQGSEA. The part of the CDR3 DNA that was read is TGCAGCGTGAAGGCATTTGGGAACACTGAA. Its translation: CSVKAFGNTE. The whole CDR3 sequence reads CSVKAFGNTEAFF.

This clone was seen a few times. The DNA ends 3 residues before the CDR3 does, and the rest of the CDR3 is filled in from the germline J gene. The chain couples TRBV10-3 to TRBJ2-7; a weak D match, TRBD2 (7 bases). This CDR3 is 17 amino acids long. V was trimmed by 0 bases and J by 0 bases, leaving 15 bases between them. Looked up from germline, CDR1 is ENHRY and CDR2 is SYGVKD. Partial CDR3 DNA: TGTGCCATCAGTGAGTCGACTCCGGGGGGCCCCTCCTACGAG. This gives the protein CAISESTPGGPSYE. The whole CDR3 protein is CAISESTPGGPSYEQYF.

With regard to this clone: The read terminates 3 residues ahead of where the CDR3 ends, so the germline J gene completes it. The genes are TRBV19 and TRBJ1-4, with D tentatively TRBD1 (6 bases). This CDR3 is 14 amino acids long. The germline V gene encodes CDR1 LNHDA and CDR2 SQIVND (reference sequence). The covered CDR3 bases are TGTGCCAGTAGTATTTCACAGGGTAATTCACCA. Amino acids: CASSISQGNSP. In full, the CDR3 reads CASSISQGNSPLFF.

This clone was counted many times. The CDR3 end falls 3 residues outside the read, so it is completed with the germline J gene. The chain couples TRBV18 to TRBJ2-7, with 7 positions matching TRBD2. Germline loops: CDR1 KGHSH, CDR2 LQKENI. V lost 4 bases, J lost 3 bases, and 9 bases stayed unmatched. The CDR3 consists of 15 residues. The covered CDR3 bases are TGTGCCAGCTCACAGGGGAGGGATAGTGGCTACGAG. It encodes CASSQGRDSGYE. The complete CDR3 sequence is CASSQGRDSGYEQYF. Complete variable domain (other parts from reference TRBV18 and TRBJ2-7): NAGVMQNPRHLVRRRGQEARLRCSPMKGHSHVYWYRQLPEEGLKFMVYLQKENIIDESGMPKERFSAEFPKEGPSILRIQQVVRGDSAAYFCASSQGRDSGYEQYFGPGTRLTVT.

Many counts were recorded for this clone. The CDR3 end lies 3 residues beyond the end of the read and is filled in from the germline J gene. The chain joins TRBV6-4 to TRBJ2-2, with TRBD1 identical over 7 bases. Per germline, CDR1 MRHNA and CDR2 SNTAGT. The CDR3 covers 17 residues. J was trimmed by 0 bases and V by 2 bases; bases with no gene match: 6. The CDR3 DNA, read in part, is TGTGCCAGCAGTGACACCCCCGGACAGGCGAACACCGGGGAG. This translates into CASSDTPGQANTGE. The complete CDR3 sequence is CASSDTPGQANTGELFF.

For this clone: The read comes to an end 3 residues before the CDR3 does, leaving the germline J gene to fill in the end. The chain combines TRBV19 with TRBJ1-3; D may be TRBD1 (6 bases). Germline assignment: CDR1 LNHDA and CDR2 SQIVND (reference sequence). This CDR3 has 14 amino acids. Trimming took 7 bases from V and 4 from J, leaving 14 bases between them. CDR3 DNA, as far as it was read: TGTGCCAGTACCGTGCGGGGGGCCGGAAACACC. It translates to CASTVRGAGNT. The whole CDR3 protein reads CASTVRGAGNTIYF.

This clone was seen ten or more times. CDR3 DNA, as far as it was read: TGTGCCAGCAGTCGGGGGGATACTGAAAAA. Amino acids: CASSRGDTEK. The entire CDR3 protein reads CASSRGDTEKLFF. V gene TRBV6-2 or TRBV6-3 combines with J gene TRBJ1-4; D perhaps matches TRBD1 (5 bases). Read coverage stops 3 residues before the CDR3 terminus; the germline J gene supplies the remainder. There are 13 residues in the CDR3. Trimming removed 5 bases from V and 7 bases from J, with 11 bases in between. Germline V CDR1 and CDR2: MNHEY, SVGEGT.

This clone was counted ten times or more. Sequencing ends 3 residues short of the CDR3 end; the germline J gene provides the rest. V is TRBV2 and J is TRBJ1-2; D unclear. Per germline, CDR1 SNHLY and CDR2 FYNNEI. V lost 4 bases and J 5 bases, leaving 8 bases between the germline ends. This CDR3 has 12 amino acids. The chain's CDR3 is CASSGAAYGYTF. The covered CDR3 bases are TGTGCCAGCAGTGGCGCGGCGTATGGC.

This clone was counted between two and nine times. The read terminates 3 residues ahead of where the CDR3 ends, so the germline J gene completes it. V is TRBV7-2 and J is TRBJ1-4; no clear D gene. Trimming removed 1 base from V and 8 bases from J, with 11 bases in between. This CDR3 comprises 14 residues. Germline values: CDR1 SGHTA, CDR2 FQGNSA. The chain's CDR3 is CASSLERGWEKLFF. The CDR3 bases that were read are TGTGCCAGCAGCTTAGAGCGGGGTTGGGAAAAA.

This clone has at least ten counts. The read terminates 3 residues before the CDR3 end, so the remaining end is supplied by the germline J gene. This chain links TRBV6-1 with TRBJ2-2, with D perhaps TRBD1 (6 bases). Germline V gives CDR1 MNHNS, CDR2 SASEGT. The CDR3 consists of 14 residues. Incomplete CDR3 DNA: TGTGCCAGCAGTGATGTCAGGTCAGGGGCAAAG. Its translation: CASSDVRSGAK. The CDR3 in full is CASSDVRSGAKLFF.

There are many counts of this clone. The DNA ends 3 residues before the CDR3 does, and the rest of the CDR3 is filled in from the germline J gene. V is TRBV5-6 and J is TRBJ1-2; 8 bases are shared with TRBD1. With 2 bases clipped from V and 4 bases from J, the junction kept 7 bases outside the gene matches. The CDR3 consists of 15 residues. The V gene's germline CDR1 is SGHDT and CDR2 YYEEEE. Here the CDR3 reads CASSFAGGQAYGYTF. The sequenced part of the CDR3 DNA is TGTGCCAGCAGCTTCGCTGGGGGACAGGCCTATGGC.

This clone has ten or more counts. The read falls 3 residues short of the CDR3 end, and the missing part is taken from the germline J gene. The rearrangement links TRBV7-2 to TRBJ2-4; D perhaps matches TRBD2 (5 bases). This CDR3 contains 15 residues. The ends were cut back, 7 bases at V and 1 base at J, with 14 bases in the middle. Germline V CDR1 and CDR2: SGHTA, FQGNSA. CDR3 residues: CASTNRRGAKNIQYF. The covered CDR3 bases are TGTGCCAGCACGAATCGCCGCGGGGCCAAAAACATT. Full variable domain (outside the CDR3, taken from reference TRBV7-2 and TRBJ2-4): GAGVSQSPSNKVTEKGKDVELRCDPISGHTALYWYRQSLGQGLEFLIYFQGNSAPDKSGLPSDRFSAERTGGSVSTLTIQRTQQEDSAVYLCASTNRRGAKNIQYFGAGTRLSVL.

This clone has a count of ten or more. The read ends 3 residues early relative to the CDR3; the germline J gene fills the gap. The chain uses TRBV20-1 and TRBJ1-2; 10 bases line up with TRBD1. This CDR3 is built from 14 residues. Looked up from germline, CDR1 is DFQATT and CDR2 is SNEGSKA (reference sequence). V trimming: 7 bases; J trimming: 1 base; junction bases outside the gene matches: 6. The CDR3 DNA, read in part, is TGCAGTGTGGACAGGGGGGGCCGTAACTATGGC. Protein product: CSVDRGGRNYG. The entire CDR3 sequence reads CSVDRGGRNYGYTF.

As regards this clone: The DNA ends 3 residues before the CDR3 does, and the rest of the CDR3 is filled in from the germline J gene. The V and J genes are TRBV30 and TRBJ1-2, with 7 bases identical to TRBD1. The CDR3 runs to 12 residues. Germline CDR1 reads GTSNPN; CDR2 reads SVGIG (reference sequence). CDR3 bases read: TGTGCCGGCCAACAGGGGTTATACGAA. Translation: CAGQQGLYE. The full-length CDR3 reads as CAGQQGLYEYTF.

This clone occurred many times. The read ends 3 residues early relative to the CDR3; the germline J gene fills the gap. V gene TRBV13 combines with J gene TRBJ2-7, with D hard to call. Germline CDR1 reads PRHDT; CDR2 reads FYEKMQ (reference sequence). V was pared by 1 base and J by 3 bases, with 7 bases between. This CDR3 contains 13 residues. The sequenced CDR3 bases are TGTGCCAGCAGCTTAGACAGAGACTACGAG. Translated, it gives CASSLDRDYE. The entire CDR3 protein reads CASSLDRDYEQYF.

This clone was observed at least ten times. The observed sequence ends 3 residues before the CDR3 terminus, with the missing tail filled in from the germline J gene. The chain couples TRBV2 to TRBJ1-5; 9 nucleotides align to TRBD1. Germline lookup yields CDR1 SNHLY and CDR2 FYNNEI. The CDR3 length is 16 residues. V shed 7 bases and J 0 bases; nucleotides not matched to a gene: 7. The CDR3 reads CASTGTGSYSNQPQHF. The sequenced CDR3 bases are TGTGCCAGCACCGGGACAGGGTCTTATAGCAATCAGCCC.

Many counts were recorded for this clone. The missing CDR3 end, 3 residues past where the read stops, is filled in from the germline J gene. Within the sample, other DNA sequences also encode this same CDR3. The chain uses TRBV7-2 and TRBJ2-7, with a tentative D call TRBD1 (6 bases). This CDR3 comprises 13 residues. Per the germline V gene, CDR1 is SGHTA and CDR2 is FQGNSA. The V end lost 0 bases, the J end lost 3 bases, and 6 bases lay between the germline ends. CDR3 residues: CASSLAGGYEQYF. CDR3 DNA, as far as it was read: TGTGCCAGCAGCTTAGCAGGGGGCTACGAG.

This clone occurred many times. The read ends 3 residues early relative to the CDR3; the germline J gene fills the gap. This chain uses TRBV5-4 with TRBJ1-2, with D possibly matching TRBD1 (6 bases). The CDR3 extends over 14 amino acids. V lost 3 bases, J lost 4 bases, and 13 bases lay in between. Germline CDR1 SGHNT, CDR2 YYREEE (reference sequence). The sequenced part of the CDR3 DNA is TGTGCCAGCAGCTCCGGGACATCGAGCTATGGC. The encoded protein is CASSSGTSSYG. The entire CDR3 reads CASSSGTSSYGYTF.